Listed here is a single T cell receptor beta chain. Its specificity is not known. Treatment in this sample: roughly 18 received Ad26.COV2.S at low or high dose, single or two shots; 5 received placebo; per-sample allocation not given. Collection of the samples took place on day 63 after the first injection of vaccine or placebo. The table came from immunoSEQ multiplex PCR; TCRdb's copy has only in-frame clones and leaves some out. The data show roughly 400,000 clones, around 92% seen once. The data were taken from a study of Ad26.COV2.S vaccination and SARS-CoV-2 variants. General study findings and limits: Estimates derived from TCR breadth and depth analyses may have underestimated total T cell responses.

This sample comprised peripheral blood, obtained in a trial of Ad26.COV2.S vaccine versus placebo. The clonotype was recovered from a person aged 18-60 years who received the Ad26.COV2.S COVID-19 vaccine or a placebo.

The CDR3 here is CASSQALGQDYGYTF. The CDR3 DNA reads as TGCGCCAGCAGCCAAGCCCTGGGACAGGACTATGGCTACACCTTC. The V gene is TRBV4-3, the J gene TRBJ1-2; the match to TRBD1 covers 8 bases. CDR1 and CDR2 from the germline V gene are LGHNA and YSLEER. The V segment lost 1 base and the J segment 3 bases; nucleotides outside the gene matches: 4. The CDR3 contains 15 residues.